Each of the 15 T cell receptor beta chains below was sequenced from the same sample in a study of blood T cells in healthy people across ages. With a J-beta primer mix and a sample-barcoded 5' primer, a second PCR ran about 6 to 11 cycles. TCRdb re-derived calls from the 5' RACE reads in MiXCR, one entry per CDR3 protein. The sample has 550,000 to 750,000 distinct CDR3 sequences; over 20% are singletons. The sequencing input was blood. These receptors originate from a man between 65 and 85 years old in good health.

This chain connects TRBV3-1 to TRBJ1-4; 10 bases align to TRBD1. The CDR3 runs to 15 residues. J gave up 8 bases and V 4 bases, and 7 bases lay outside the gene matches. Germline CDR1 LGHDT, CDR2 YNNKEL (reference sequence). The CDR3 DNA follows: TGTGCCAGCAGCCCGACAGGGGGCAATAACGAAAAACTGTTTTTT. This encodes CASSPTGGNNEKLFF.

This clonotype was found many times. The V gene is TRBV15, the J gene TRBJ2-4; D perhaps matches TRBD1 (6 bases). Trimming stripped 0 bases from V and 9 bases from J, with 15 bases between. The CDR3 is made up of 15 amino acids. Germline CDR1 reads LNHNV; CDR2 reads YYDKDF (reference sequence). CDR3 protein: CATSREGQNRGIQYF. The CDR3 nucleotides are TGTGCCACCAGCAGAGAAGGACAGAACCGAGGCATTCAGTACTTC. Full variable domain (remainder filled in from reference TRBV15 and TRBJ2-4): DAMVIQNPRYQVTQFGKPVTLSCSQTLNHNVMYWYQQKSSQAPKLLFHYYDKDFNNEADTPDNFQSRRPNTSFCFLDIRSPGLGDTAMYLCATSREGQNRGIQYFGAGTRLSVL.

The chain is built from TRBV2 and TRBJ1-5; TRBD1 aligns across 8 bases. The V and J ends lost 6 bases and 6 bases, in that order; junction bases with no gene match: 7. Germline V lookup: CDR1 SNHLY, CDR2 FYNNEI. The CDR3 consists of 14 residues. DNA of the CDR3: TGTGCCAGCAGCGGTGACAGGGGCAGTCAGCCCCAGCATTTT. Residues: CASSGDRGSQPQHF.

This clonotype has ten or more counts. This rearrangement joins TRBV7-3 to TRBJ2-4; D gene uncertain. The germline gives CDR1 SGHTA, CDR2 FQGTGA. The CDR3 runs to 15 residues. The germline V and J ends were trimmed by 0 bases and 0 bases, with 6 bases remaining between them. CDR3 sequence reads: CASSLTAGAKNIQYF. CDR3 DNA sequence: TGTGCCAGCAGCTTAACGGCAGGAGCCAAAAACATTCAGTACTTC.

The chain links TRBV29-1 to TRBJ2-4, with TRBD1 matching over 8 bases. V shed 7 bases, J shed 0 bases, and the junction held 8 bases outside the gene matches. The CDR3 consists of 15 residues. Germline V gene sequence: CDR1 SQVTM, CDR2 ANQGSEA. Here the CDR3 reads CSDRGQGSAKNIQYF. CDR3 nucleotides: TGCAGCGACCGAGGACAGGGATCAGCCAAAAACATTCAGTACTTC.

V is TRBV5-6 and J is TRBJ1-1; D is undetermined. The V end was cut by 3 bases, the J end by 4 bases, with 10 bases between. Per the germline V gene, CDR1 is SGHDT and CDR2 is YYEEEE. The CDR3 consists of 13 residues. The CDR3 loop is CASSSVPGTEAFF. The CDR3 region has the DNA TGTGCCAGCAGCTCCGTCCCGGGCACTGAAGCTTTCTTT.

This chain joins TRBV12-3 or TRBV12-4 and TRBJ2-1, with 7 bases matching TRBD2. This CDR3 is 15 amino acids long. Trimming at V came to 3 bases and at J to 4 bases, leaving 6 bases not matched to a gene. CDR3 coding DNA: TGTGCCAGCAGTTTTTTTAGCGGGCCTTACAATGAGCAGTTCTTC. Protein sequence: CASSFFSGPYNEQFF.

This clonotype was observed a handful of times. At one of its ends the junction is not consistent with the germline gene, which may arise from a read error. V is TRBV10-3 and J is TRBJ2-7, with TRBD1 identical over 8 bases. The germline V gene has CDR1 ENHRY and CDR2 SYGVKD. CDR3 length: 15 amino acids. CDR3 in DNA: TGTGCCATCAGTGAGTCGAGACAGGGGCAGGAAGAGCTGTACTTC. It codes for CAISESRQGQEELYF.

The V call is TRBV5-1, the J call TRBJ2-5; the D gene is possibly TRBD2 (5 bases). The germline gives CDR1 SGHRS, CDR2 YFSETQ. Trimming shortened V by 3 bases and J by 2 bases, and 17 bases separated the two germline ends. The CDR3 length is 16 residues. DNA for the CDR3: TGCGCCAGCAGCTCCTATCGCGGGTCCCAACAAGAGACCCAGTACTTC. Its protein is CASSSYRGSQQETQYF. Filled out from reference TRBV5-1 and TRBJ2-5, the complete variable domain reads KAGVTQTPRYLIKTRGQQVTLSCSPISGHRSVSWYQQTPGQGLQFLFEYFSETQRNKGNFPGRFSGRQFSNSRSEMNVSTLELGDSALYLCASSSYRGSQQETQYFGPGTRLLVL.

The chain combines TRBV11-2 with TRBJ2-4, with D possibly matching TRBD1 (5 bases). V was shortened by 5 bases and J by 0 bases, with 11 bases between the two germline ends. Germline V gives CDR1 SGHAT, CDR2 FQNNGV. The CDR3 covers 15 residues. CDR3 amino acids: CASSPDRIAKNIQYF. CDR3 nucleotides: TGTGCCAGCAGCCCCGACAGAATAGCCAAAAACATTCAGTACTTC.

This clonotype was detected a few times. The V and J genes are TRBV29-1 and TRBJ2-1; 8 bases match TRBD2. Germline V lookup: CDR1 SQVTM, CDR2 ANQGSEA. The V and J ends lost 6 bases and 0 bases, in that order; junction bases with no gene match: 4. The CDR3 covers 14 residues. DNA for the CDR3: TGCAGCGTCGCGGGACTAGGCTCCTACAATGAGCAGTTCTTC. Protein: CSVAGLGSYNEQFF.

This rearrangement joins TRBV5-5 to TRBJ2-2; D call uncertain. The ends were cut back, 2 bases at V and 0 bases at J, with 8 bases in the middle. This CDR3 has 15 residues. CDR1 and CDR2 from the germline V gene are SGHKS and YYEKEE (reference sequence). The CDR3 protein is CASSFGHSNTGELFF. As DNA, the CDR3 is TGTGCCAGCAGCTTTGGGCATTCGAACACCGGGGAGCTGTTTTTT.

This clonotype appeared a few times. The J gene is TRBJ1-2, the V gene TRBV5-1; perhaps TRBD1 as D (5 bases). V was trimmed by 4 bases and J by 8 bases, leaving 15 bases between them. Germline V lookup: CDR1 SGHRS, CDR2 YFSETQ. The CDR3 spans 13 residues. CDR3 region: CASSPDNTQGYTF. The CDR3, as DNA: TGCGCCAGCAGCCCGGACAACACCCAGGGCTACACCTTC.

V usage is TRBV21-1 and J usage is TRBJ2-7. TRBV21-1 is annotated as a pseudogene. The CDR3 loop spans 13 amino acids. The CDR3 spells CASSTSDSYEQYF. The CDR3 nucleotides are TGTGCCAGCAGCACCTCAGACTCCTACGAGCAGTACTTC.

V gene TRBV27 combines with J gene TRBJ2-2, with 10 bases identical to TRBD2. Per germline, CDR1 MNHEY and CDR2 SMNVEV (reference sequence). V shed 4 bases, J shed 3 bases, and the junction held 8 bases outside the gene matches. CDR3 length: 17 amino acids. The chain's CDR3 is CASSYTLAGAYTGELFF. In nucleotides, the CDR3 is TGTGCCAGCAGTTACACTCTAGCGGGAGCCTACACCGGGGAGCTGTTTTTT.